This T cell receptor (beta chain) was identified in a study of cytotoxic CD8 clonotypes in ibrutinib-treated CLL. Study-level results: Contraction or stability on treatment was seen for public clonotypes, which were uncommon. A rise in clonality was seen at ibrutinib response, and a fall back toward baseline was seen at progression.

Trimming removed 2 bases at V and 7 bases at J, with 9 bases between. CDR3 length: 12 amino acids. Germline V gives CDR1 PRHDT, CDR2 FYEKMQ (reference sequence). The repertoire was sequenced with immunoSEQ multiplex PCR; TCRdb's copy has only in-frame clones and lacks some. The sample includes over 250,000 clones, around 77% of them seen just once. In the case of this clone: Its antigen is not known.

This sequence joins TRBV13 and TRBJ2-7; D may be TRBD1 or TRBD2 (6 bases each). The clonotype was recovered from a human donor with chronic lymphocytic leukemia. Sample: PBMCs, taken at disease progression, from a patient treated with ibrutinib. The CDR3 DNA reads as TGTGCCAGCAGCTTAAGGGGGGAGGAGCAGTACTTC. It specifies CASSLRGEEQYF.